The next 6 T cell receptor beta chains were all read from a single sample in a study of molecular identifiers for immune sequencing clone quantification listed by TCRdb under 2018. The method was PCR. These reads were obtained on an Illumina HiSeq 4000. The public reads were reprocessed in TCRdb via fastp at Q25 and MiXCR, keeping in-frame beta chains. Rows are unified per CDR3 protein, each entry keeping the most common DNA and genes. The sample table lists about 640,000 distinct CDR3 sequences, about 20% of them with a count of one. The top ten hold roughly 0.83% of the sample. Material: naive CD8+ T cells from blood, with Jurkat cell RNA spiked in. Taken with the paper, the label for cell subset or site translates to: FACS-sorted CD8+CD4-CCR7+CD45RA+ naive T cells. Receptors were obtained from a human donor in good health. Some libraries in this study had Jurkat cell RNA spiked in.

Details on this clonotype: This may stem from a read error, because a much larger clone lies one nucleotide away. This chain uses TRBV4-1 with TRBJ1-4; D not certain. The CDR3 contains 16 residues. The germline gives CDR1 MGHRA, CDR2 YSYEKL. The CDR3 sequence: CASGQGWSGFNEKLFF. Here the CDR3 DNA reads TGCGCCAGCGGCCAAGGGTGGTCCGGCTTTAATGAAAAACTGTTTTTT.

Turning to this clonotype: Germline and junction disagree at one end, which may indicate a read error. The gene calls are TRBV29-1 and TRBJ1-3; D gene ambiguous. The CDR3 covers 15 residues. Germline loops: CDR1 SQVTM, CDR2 ANQGSEA. The CDR3 is CGVEGDESSGNTIYF. The CDR3 DNA sequence: TGCGGCGTTGAGGGAGACGAGAGCTCTGGAAACACCATATATTTT.

This clonotype was recorded many times. The CDR3 sequence: CSVEAGGRADTQYF. Here the CDR3 DNA reads TGCAGCGTTGAGGCGGGGGGCCGGGCAGATACGCAGTATTTT. The rearrangement uses TRBV29-1 and TRBJ2-3; 8 bases align to TRBD2. Germline trimming cut 3 bases from V and 4 bases from J; bases unmatched to any gene: 6. Germline V CDR1 and CDR2: SQVTM, ANQGSEA. This CDR3 contains 14 residues.

In the case of this clonotype: A read error is possible here, since a much larger clone lies one base away. This chain links TRBV7-9 with TRBJ1-4; D unclear. Germline V lookup: CDR1 SEHNR, CDR2 FQNEAQ (reference sequence). This CDR3 comprises 14 residues. CDR3 sequence (DNA): TGTGCCAGCGATTCATCCAGCGATAATGAAAAACTGTCTTTT. Protein sequence: CASDSSSDNEKLSF.

The gene calls are TRBV6-5 and TRBJ2-3; tentatively, D is TRBD2 (5 bases). CDR1 and CDR2 (germline): MNHEY, SVGAGI. V was shortened by 10 bases and J by 2 bases, with 19 bases between the two germline ends. The CDR3 is made up of 15 amino acids. The CDR3 is CATTSSGIYTDTQYF. CDR3 bases: TGTGCCACCACAAGTTCGGGGATATACACAGATACGCAGTATTTT.

This clonotype was seen many times. The rearrangement joins TRBV4-1 to TRBJ1-6, with 7 positions matching TRBD1. Per the germline V gene, CDR1 is MGHRA and CDR2 is YSYEKL. The CDR3 extends over 15 amino acids. With 4 bases clipped from V and 7 bases from J, the junction kept 7 bases outside the gene matches. The CDR3 DNA follows: TGCGCCAGCAGCCTCGACAGGGCAGGCAATTCACCCCTCCACTTT. Translating gives CASSLDRAGNSPLHF.